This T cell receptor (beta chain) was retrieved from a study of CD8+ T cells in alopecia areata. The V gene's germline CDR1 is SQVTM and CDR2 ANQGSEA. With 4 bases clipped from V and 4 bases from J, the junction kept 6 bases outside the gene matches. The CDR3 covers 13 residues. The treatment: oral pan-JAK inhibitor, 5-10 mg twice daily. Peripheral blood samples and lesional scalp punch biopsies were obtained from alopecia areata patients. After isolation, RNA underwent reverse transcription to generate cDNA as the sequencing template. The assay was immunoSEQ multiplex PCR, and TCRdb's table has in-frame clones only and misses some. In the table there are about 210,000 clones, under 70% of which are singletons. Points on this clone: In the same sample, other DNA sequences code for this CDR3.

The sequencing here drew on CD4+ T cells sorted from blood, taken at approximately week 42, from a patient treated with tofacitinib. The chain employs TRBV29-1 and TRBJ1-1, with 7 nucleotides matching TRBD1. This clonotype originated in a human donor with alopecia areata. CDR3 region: CSVVNRGTTEAFF. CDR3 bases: TGCAGCGTTGTCAACAGGGGTACCACTGAAGCTTTCTTT.